The 14 T cell receptor beta chains given below trace back to one sample, sequenced in a study of patients and donors after allogeneic stem cell transplantation. TCRdb re-called the RT-PCR reads with MiXCR, one entry per CDR3 protein. The sample lists approximately 98,000 distinct CDR3 sequences, 35% seen once, with roughly 30% in the top ten. Material: blood, either unsorted or a sorted T cell fraction (not recorded which). The origin of the receptors is a human donor who was either an allogeneic HSCT recipient or a stem cell or donor lymphocyte infusion donor (not recorded which). It is not recorded whose cells these are; they may come from a transplant donor.

A single count supports this clonotype. The chain combines TRBV5-1 with TRBJ2-6; D not certain. The V gene lost 1 base and the J gene lost 0 bases, with 11 bases spanning the gap. Germline V CDR1 and CDR2: SGHRS, YFSETQ. CDR3 length: 17 residues. The CDR3 nucleotides read TGCGCCAGCAGCTTGACCCCGCTAGTCTCTGGGGCCAACGTCCTGACTTTC. Translating gives CASSLTPLVSGANVLTF.

The gene calls are TRBV20-1 and TRBJ2-7, with 10 nucleotides matching TRBD1. The germline gives CDR1 DFQATT, CDR2 SNEGSKA (reference sequence). With V trimmed by 5 bases and J by 4 bases, 5 bases remained unmatched. The length of the CDR3 is 13 residues. The DNA for the CDR3 is TGCAGTGCTCCCCGGGACAGGGGTTACGAGCAGTACTTC. Translating it yields CSAPRDRGYEQYF.

This clonotype has just a few counts. V gene TRBV6-6 combines with J gene TRBJ2-4; the D gene is possibly TRBD2 (6 bases). V lost 0 bases, J lost 5 bases, and 11 bases lay in between. The CDR3 length is 15 residues. CDR1 and CDR2 from the germline V gene are MNHNY and SVGAGI (reference sequence). The CDR3 DNA reads as TGTGCCAGCAGTTACTCGGGACGGGAGCAAAACATTCAGTACTTC. Amino acids: CASSYSGREQNIQYF.

This clonotype was counted only a few times. The chain employs TRBV29-1 and TRBJ2-1, with 7 bases lining up with TRBD1. The CDR3 runs 13 residues. With 5 bases clipped from V and 1 base from J, the junction kept 2 bases outside the gene matches. Germline CDR1 and CDR2: SQVTM and ANQGSEA. CDR3 nucleotide sequence: TGCAGCGTTCGGGACAGATCCTACAATGAGCAGTTCTTC. Translation gives CSVRDRSYNEQFF.

The chain has TRBV5-1 and TRBJ1-2; 8 nucleotides align to TRBD1. Germline lookup yields CDR1 SGHRS and CDR2 YFSETQ. The CDR3 contains 16 residues. J was trimmed by 5 bases and V by 1 base; bases with no gene match: 10. The CDR3 region is CASSLWSSDRAYGYTF. CDR3 DNA: TGCGCCAGCAGCTTGTGGTCGTCGGACAGGGCTTATGGCTACACCTTC. Using reference TRBV5-1 and TRBJ1-2 for the parts outside the CDR3, the full variable domain is KAGVTQTPRYLIKTRGQQVTLSCSPISGHRSVSWYQQTPGQGLQFLFEYFSETQRNKGNFPGRFSGRQFSNSRSEMNVSTLELGDSALYLCASSLWSSDRAYGYTFGSGTRLTVV.

The chain links TRBV24-1 to TRBJ2-2; D gene uncertain. Trimming took off 6 bases at V and 5 bases at J, with 15 bases between the two ends. The CDR3 is 15 amino acids. The germline gives CDR1 KGHDR, CDR2 SFDVKD. CDR3 in DNA: TGTGCCACCAGTAACGGTTTCCAAATGACCGGGGAGCTGTTTTTT. Amino acids: CATSNGFQMTGELFF.

The sample holds a few counts of this clonotype. The CDR3, as DNA: TGCAGTGCTAGACCGGACAGGAATCAGCCCCAGCATTTT. It specifies CSARPDRNQPQHF. The chain joins TRBV20-1 to TRBJ1-5; 7 bases map to TRBD1. There are 13 residues in the CDR3. The germline gives CDR1 DFQATT, CDR2 SNEGSKA (reference sequence). Trimming at V came to 2 bases and at J to 4 bases, leaving 2 bases not matched to a gene.

The sample holds many counts of this clonotype. V is TRBV5-6 and J is TRBJ1-5; D gene uncertain. In germline, CDR1 is SGHDT, CDR2 YYEEEE. The CDR3 contains 14 residues. The V end lost 6 bases, the J end lost 7 bases, and 17 bases lay between the germline ends. As DNA, the CDR3 is TGTGCCAGCACCACACGGACTAGTCACCAGCCCCAGCATTTT. Protein product: CASTTRTSHQPQHF.

The table lists this clonotype with a few counts. The rearrangement joins TRBV5-6 to TRBJ1-5; 8 bases agree with TRBD1. CDR1 is SGHDT, CDR2 YYEEEE, per germline. The ends lost 6 bases at V and 2 bases at J; junction bases unmatched: 1. CDR3 length equals 13 residues. In nucleotides, the CDR3 is TGTGCCAGCACGACAGGGGGCAATCAGCCCCAGCATTTT. It codes for CASTTGGNQPQHF.

This rearrangement joins TRBV12-3 or TRBV12-4 to TRBJ2-2; D not certain. Between the trimmed V and J ends, which lost 5 bases and 4 bases, there was a span of 14 bases. The CDR3 is 15 residues long. CDR3 DNA: TGTGCCAGCAGTCCACCTGGACGAGGCACCGGGGAGCTGTTTTTT. Its protein product is CASSPPGRGTGELFF.

In its sample, this clonotype was seen a few times. In DNA form, the CDR3 reads TGTGCCAGCAGCTTACAACCCTTCACTGAAGCTTTCTTT. It specifies CASSLQPFTEAFF. V usage is TRBV7-6 and J usage is TRBJ1-1, with unresolved D. Trimming removed 2 bases at V and 4 bases at J, with 8 bases between. Per the germline V gene, CDR1 is SGHVS and CDR2 is FNYEAQ. The CDR3 runs 13 residues.

A few counts support this clonotype. V and J are TRBV10-1 and TRBJ1-5; possible D gene TRBD1, 6 bases. Germline V CDR1 and CDR2: WNHNN, SYGVQD (reference sequence). Trimming took 9 bases from V and 3 from J, leaving 12 bases between them. CDR3 size: 13 residues. Written as DNA, the CDR3 is TGCGCCAGGATGGGGGCCATCAATCAGCCCCAGCATTTT. It yields the protein CARMGAINQPQHF.

Only a few counts were recorded for this clonotype. The chain couples TRBV6-1 to TRBJ1-1; the D gene is possibly TRBD1 (6 bases). Germline assignment: CDR1 MNHNS and CDR2 SASEGT. There are 12 residues in the CDR3. V was trimmed by 3 bases and J by 9 bases, leaving 11 bases between them. The CDR3 coding sequence is TGTGCCAGCAGTGAGAAGGGACAAAAAGCTTTCTTT. This encodes CASSEKGQKAFF.

The genes are TRBV6-2 or TRBV6-3 and TRBJ2-7; possibly TRBD2 for D (5 bases). Germline values: CDR1 MNHEY, CDR2 SVGEGT. This CDR3 spans 14 amino acids. Trimming pared 2 bases from V and 4 bases from J, leaving 12 bases between. In DNA, the CDR3 is TGTGCCAGCAGTTACGTCGGCGGGCCTTACGAGCAGTACTTC. Its translation is CASSYVGGPYEQYF.